This is a list of T cell receptor beta chains from one sample in a study of T cell changes during pregnancy in multiple sclerosis. Measured with immunoSEQ multiplex PCR; TCRdb has only the in-frame clones, and not every one. The data contain tens of thousands of clones, about 93% of them singletons. The input for sequencing was CD4+ T cells from peripheral blood mononuclear cells, taken in the first trimester of pregnancy. Receptors originate from a female donor with multiple sclerosis, enrolled in a pregnancy study. The CDR3 runs from the conserved cysteine through the conserved F or W. D genes are given only for firm matches. Rows give clone size only sometimes, using once, few, many, or a class for an expanded clone.

J	V	D	size	CDR3	DNA
TRBJ2-3	TRBV18	-	-	CASSPFGGRTDTQYF	TGTGCCAGCTCACCATTTGGAGGGCGCACAGATACGCAGTATTTT
TRBJ1-2	TRBV6-5	-	-	CASSYSLDRRGYTF	TGTGCCAGCAGTTACTCCCTGGACAGAAGGGGCTACACCTTC
TRBJ1-1	TRBV9	-	-	CASSATFGQFDTEAFF	TGTGCCAGCAGCGCCACTTTTGGGCAGTTCGACACTGAAGCTTTCTTT
TRBJ1-5	TRBV19	-	few	CASSIDWSTGPQHF	TGTGCCAGTAGTATAGATTGGTCGACAGGTCCCCAGCATTTT
TRBJ2-1	TRBV19	-	once	CASSMRLVAGNEQFF	TGTGCCAGTAGTATGCGACTCGTAGCCGGCAATGAGCAGTTCTTC
TRBJ1-2	TRBV11-2	-	-	CASSSVVGANGYTF	TGTGCCAGCAGCTCAGTTGTGGGAGCGAATGGCTACACCTTC
TRBJ2-1	TRBV14	-	-	CATQKWGVSYNEQFF	TGTGCCACCCAAAAATGGGGGGTATCCTACAATGAGCAGTTCTTC
TRBJ1-2	TRBV19	-	-	CASSTKMDSNYGYTF	TGTGCCAGTAGTACAAAAATGGACAGCAACTATGGCTACACCTTC
TRBJ1-6	TRBV5-8	-	once	CASSLVGQGHWLSPLHF	TGTGCCAGCAGCTTGGTTGGGCAGGGCCATTGGCTTTCACCCCTCCACTTT
TRBJ1-6	TRBV21-1	-	-	CASSKGREAGGNSPLHF	TGTGCCAGCAGCAAAGGCCGGGAAGCAGGGGGTAATTCACCCCTCCACTTT
TRBJ2-7	TRBV6-5	TRBD1	-	CASSHGQGTIYEQYF	TGTGCCAGCAGTCACGGACAGGGGACAATCTACGAGCAGTACTTC
TRBJ1-3	TRBV18	-	-	CASSSLVVGAESSGNTIYF	TGTGCCAGCTCATCGCTGGTTGTGGGGGCAGAGAGCTCTGGAAACACCATATATTTT
TRBJ2-2	TRBV10-3	-	-	CAISDNWTGELFF	TGTGCCATCAGTGACAACTGGACCGGGGAGCTGTTTTTT
TRBJ1-1	TRBV13	-	-	CASSLSVAFF	TGTGCCAGCAGCCTATCTGTGGCTTTCTTT
TRBJ1-2	TRBV19	-	few	CASRDMAHYGYTF	TGTGCCAGCCGGGACATGGCTCACTATGGCTACACCTTC
TRBJ2-3	TRBV29-1	TRBD1	-	CSVEGTGSDTQYF	TGCAGCGTTGAGGGGACAGGGTCAGATACGCAGTATTTT
TRBJ2-5	TRBV11-3	-	once	CASSLSGGTQETQYF	TGTGCCAGCAGCTTATCAGGGGGGACCCAAGAGACCCAGTACTTC
TRBJ1-1	TRBV2	-	-	CASYGGGIGTEAFF	TGTGCCAGCTACGGGGGGGGTATTGGGACTGAAGCTTTCTTT
TRBJ2-7	TRBV7-2	-	once	CASTLRQGGTHEQYF	TGTGCCAGCACCCTACGTCAGGGGGGAACCCACGAGCAGTACTTC
TRBJ1-1	TRBV5-1	TRBD1	-	CASSLERTGDTEAFF	TGCGCCAGCAGCTTGGAAAGGACAGGGGACACTGAAGCTTTCTTT
TRBJ1-2	TRBV19	TRBD1	-	CASRTTGGASMGYTF	TGTGCCAGTAGGACGACAGGGGGCGCGTCGATGGGCTACACCTTC
TRBJ1-1	TRBV29-1	-	-	CGVRFRADTDTEAFF	TGCGGCGTCCGGTTCCGCGCGGACACGGACACTGAAGCTTTCTTT
TRBJ1-5	TRBV15	-	-	CATSRDTGYSNQPQHF	TGTGCCACCAGCAGAGATACAGGGTATAGCAATCAGCCCCAGCATTTT
TRBJ1-1	TRBV4-2	-	-	CASSPVTYTEAFF	TGTGCCAGCAGCCCGGTTACTTACACTGAAGCTTTCTTT
TRBJ1-2	TRBV18	-	-	CASSPLQEQSYGYTF	TGTGCCAGCTCACCACTACAGGAACAGAGCTATGGCTACACCTTC
TRBJ2-7	TRBV9	-	-	CASSVDRDYSYEQYF	TGTGCCAGCAGCGTAGACAGGGACTACTCCTACGAGCAGTACTTC
TRBJ2-2	TRBV9	TRBD2	-	CASSVGGGTNTGELFF	TGTGCCAGCAGCGTAGGGGGAGGGACGAACACCGGGGAGCTGTTTTTT
TRBJ1-6	TRBV9	TRBD1	-	CASSVKTGGGSPLHF	TGTGCCAGCAGCGTTAAAACAGGGGGGGGTTCACCCCTCCACTTT
TRBJ2-1	TRBV27	TRBD1	-	CASSPTTRGHPPKEQFF	TGTGCCAGCAGTCCTACCACCAGGGGGCACCCACCCAAGGAGCAGTTCTTC
TRBJ2-5	TRBV30	-	-	CAWSVTGSETQYF	TGTGCCTGGAGTGTAACGGGTTCCGAGACCCAGTACTTC
TRBJ2-7	TRBV4-1	TRBD1	-	CASSIGTAVGYEQYF	TGCGCCAGCAGTATAGGGACAGCTGTGGGCTACGAGCAGTACTTC
TRBJ1-4	TRBV27	-	-	CASSLSMPGGEKLFF	TGTGCCAGCAGTTTATCGATGCCGGGAGGCGAAAAACTGTTTTTT
TRBJ1-1	TRBV25-1	-	-	CASGEGGAVGTEAFF	TGTGCCAGCGGGGAGGGTGGGGCGGTCGGCACTGAAGCTTTCTTT
TRBJ1-5	TRBV28	-	once	CASALGPSNQPQHF	TGTGCCAGCGCCCTGGGGCCCTCCAATCAGCCCCAGCATTTT
TRBJ2-7	TRBV7-8	-	-	CASSPVRRGFYEQYF	TGTGCCAGCAGCCCTGTCAGAAGGGGCTTCTACGAGCAGTACTTC
TRBJ1-2	TRBV4-1	-	-	CASSQDGNYGYTF	TGCGCCAGCAGCCAAGACGGTAACTATGGCTACACCTTC
TRBJ1-5	TRBV6-4	TRBD1	-	CASSPGQGNQPQHF	TGTGCCAGCAGCCCGGGACAGGGGAATCAGCCCCAGCATTTT
TRBJ1-4	TRBV9	-	-	CASTRDTGVANEKLFF	TGTGCCAGCACACGGGACACCGGGGTCGCTAATGAAAAACTGTTTTTT
TRBJ1-1	TRBV5-6	-	-	CASIQLTDRMNTEAFF	TGTGCCAGCATACAGTTGACAGATCGGATGAACACTGAAGCTTTCTTT
TRBJ1-4	TRBV23-1	-	-	CASSRREKLFF	TGCGCCAGCAGTCGGAGGGAAAAACTGTTTTTT
TRBJ1-1	TRBV5-4	-	-	CASSLDRNTEAFF	TGTGCCAGCAGCTTGGACAGGAACACTGAAGCTTTCTTT
TRBJ1-1	TRBV5-1	TRBD1	-	CASSLTGTGALNTEAFF	TGCGCCAGCAGCCTAACCGGGACAGGAGCTTTGAACACTGAAGCTTTCTTT
TRBJ1-1	TRBV9	-	-	CASSPGAQGTEAFF	TGTGCCAGCAGCCCTGGGGCCCAGGGCACTGAAGCTTTCTTT
TRBJ2-3	TRBV14	TRBD1	-	CASSRDRGLYTQYF	TGTGCCAGCAGCCGCGACAGGGGGCTATATACGCAGTATTTT
TRBJ2-1	TRBV9	-	-	CASSVGGGNWQFF	TGTGCCAGCAGCGTAGGGGGAGGCAATTGGCAGTTCTTC
TRBJ2-7	TRBV5-1	-	-	CASSEQGVSYEQYF	TGCGCCAGCAGCGAACAAGGGGTTTCCTACGAGCAGTACTTC
TRBJ2-7	TRBV5-6	-	-	CASSSYSYEQYF	TGTGCCAGCAGCTCCTACTCCTACGAGCAGTACTTC
TRBJ1-4	TRBV27	-	-	CASRQANEKLFF	TGTGCCAGCAGGCAGGCTAATGAAAAACTGTTTTTT
TRBJ1-2	TRBV5-1	TRBD1	once	CASSTGQDFYGYTF	TGCGCCAGCAGCACGGGACAGGACTTCTATGGCTACACCTTC
TRBJ2-7	TRBV2	-	-	CASSEGRVREYF	TGTGCCAGCAGTGAAGGTCGGGTCAGGGAGTACTTC